This T cell receptor beta chain was sequenced for a study of CD8+ T cells in alopecia areata. Trimming cost V 0 bases and J 3 bases, with 0 bases left between them. Germline V CDR1 and CDR2: SGHRS, YFSETQ. The CDR3 is 12 amino acids. Described treatment: oral pan-JAK inhibitor, 5-10 mg twice daily. TCR sequencing used cDNA made by reverse transcription of extracted RNA. Method: immunoSEQ multiplex PCR; TCRdb's copy keeps in-frame clones and lacks some. The sample carries about 76,000 clones, over 25% recorded once. The chain employs TRBV5-1 and TRBJ2-2, with D uncertain. The clonotype comes from a human donor with alopecia areata. The sample in question was CD8+ T cells sorted from blood, obtained at week 4, from a patient treated with tofacitinib. The CDR3, as DNA: TGCGCCAGCAGCTTGGACACCGGGGAGCTGTTTTTT. Its translation: CASSLDTGELFF.